This T cell receptor (beta chain) appears in the sequencing data of a study of T-cell reconstitution after alpha-beta-depleted transplantation in children. Study-wide points: Counts and diversity of T cells one year after transplant came mostly from newly produced T cells.

The TCRbeta library was prepared with unique molecular identifiers. TCRdb redid the calling of the PCR reads with MiXCR, one entry per CDR3 protein. The sample contains 200,000 or so distinct CDR3 sequences, approximately 7% of which appear only once. The CDR3 covers 13 residues. After removal of 10 bases from V and 5 bases from J, the junction contained 8 bases not matched to a gene. This clonotype turned up a few times. Its antigen is as yet unknown. The material was PBMCs, obtained before TCRalphabeta/CD19-depleted stem cell transplant. This chain connects TRBV12-3 or TRBV12-4 to TRBJ2-5; 9 bases are shared with TRBD1. The sequence derives from a boy younger than 10 with acute lymphoblastic leukemia, due to receive a stem cell transplant. The CDR3 sequence: CATGGQGEETQYF. DNA for the CDR3: TGTGCCACTGGGGGACAGGGCGAGGAGACCCAGTACTTC.